The 7 T cell receptor beta chains below all came from one sample that was sequenced in a study of shared clonotypes between healthy human individuals. The data were produced by immunoSEQ multiplex PCR, yet TCRdb's version contains in-frame clones alone and is incomplete. The data contain around 2.5 million clones, 93% of them singletons. Source material: naive CD4+ T cells from PBMCs. As to subset: CD45RA+ positively selected. All receptors derive from a young man in good health. Some clones in this sample may be carry-over from other donors' samples.

This chain connects TRBV5-1 to TRBJ2-1; D uncertain. Per germline, CDR1 SGHRS and CDR2 YFSETQ. Trimming shortened V by 3 bases and J by 6 bases, and 4 bases separated the two germline ends. The CDR3 contains 11 residues. The CDR3 is CASSYTNEQFF. The CDR3 region has the DNA TGCGCCAGCAGCTACACCAATGAGCAGTTCTTC.

The V gene is TRBV4-2, the J gene TRBJ1-2, with D possibly being TRBD1 (6 bases). Germline assignment: CDR1 LGHNA and CDR2 YNFKEQ. Trimming stripped 3 bases from V and 8 bases from J, with 22 bases between. This CDR3 is built from 16 residues. Here the CDR3 DNA reads TGTGCCAGCAGCCAGAATCGGGCGAATTACAGGGTCGGCTACACCTTC. Protein: CASSQNRANYRVGYTF.

The chain is built from TRBV7-9 and TRBJ1-4; perhaps TRBD1 as D (6 bases). The CDR3 extends over 18 amino acids. In germline, CDR1 is SEHNR, CDR2 FQNEAQ (reference sequence). V lost 4 bases and J lost 8, with 26 bases in between. The DNA for the CDR3 is TGTGCCAGCAGCTATTACATGGGGGGCCCCTCAACTGAGGAAAAACTGTTTTTT. It codes for CASSYYMGGPSTEEKLFF.

In DNA form, the CDR3 reads TGTGCCAGCAGCCAGGTACAGGGGGCTGTTCAGCCCCAGCATTTT. This encodes CASSQVQGAVQPQHF. V usage is TRBV6-4 and J usage is TRBJ1-5, with 9 bases fitting TRBD1. Germline V gene data show CDR1 as MRHNA and CDR2 as SNTAGT. With V trimmed by 6 bases and J by 6 bases, 9 bases remained unmatched. The CDR3 loop spans 15 amino acids.

Concerning this clone itself: Other DNA sequences in this specimen translate into the identical CDR3. The V and J genes are TRBV7-2 and TRBJ1-2; D is uncertain. The germline V and J ends were trimmed by 3 bases and 1 base, with 6 bases remaining between them. Germline assignment: CDR1 SGHTA and CDR2 FQGNSA. The CDR3 is 13 residues long. CDR3: CASSFRVNYGYTF. In DNA form, the CDR3 reads TGTGCCAGCAGCTTTAGGGTTAACTATGGCTACACCTTC.

The gene calls are TRBV25-1 and TRBJ1-1, with D unresolved. From germline, CDR1 is MGHDK and CDR2 SYGVNS. Trimming cost V 3 bases and J 1 base, with 12 bases left between them. The CDR3 is 15 amino acids. This CDR3 reads CASSDEGKWNTEAFF. CDR3 nucleotide sequence: TGTGCCAGCAGTGATGAAGGGAAGTGGAACACTGAAGCTTTCTTT.

This rearrangement joins TRBV28 to TRBJ2-2, with 13 bases fitting TRBD2. The V gene's germline CDR1 is MDHEN and CDR2 SYDVKM. Losses at the gene ends were 5 bases for V and 6 bases for J; bases not matched to a gene: 9. CDR3 size: 17 residues. The CDR3 DNA reads as TGTGCCAGCAGTCCACCTGGACTAGCGGGGGTGGCCGGGGAGCTGTTTTTT. Its translation is CASSPPGLAGVAGELFF.